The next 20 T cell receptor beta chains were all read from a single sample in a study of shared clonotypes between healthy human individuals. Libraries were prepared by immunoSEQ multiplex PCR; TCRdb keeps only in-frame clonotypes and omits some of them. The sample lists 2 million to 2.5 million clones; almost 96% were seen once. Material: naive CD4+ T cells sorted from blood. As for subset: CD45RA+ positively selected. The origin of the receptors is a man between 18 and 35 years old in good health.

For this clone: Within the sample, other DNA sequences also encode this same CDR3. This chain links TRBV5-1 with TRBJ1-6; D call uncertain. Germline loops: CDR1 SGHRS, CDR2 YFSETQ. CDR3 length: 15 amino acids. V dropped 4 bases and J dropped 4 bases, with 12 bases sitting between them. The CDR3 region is CASSIRDTYNSPLHF. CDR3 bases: TGCGCCAGCAGCATAAGGGATACTTATAATTCACCCCTCCACTTT.

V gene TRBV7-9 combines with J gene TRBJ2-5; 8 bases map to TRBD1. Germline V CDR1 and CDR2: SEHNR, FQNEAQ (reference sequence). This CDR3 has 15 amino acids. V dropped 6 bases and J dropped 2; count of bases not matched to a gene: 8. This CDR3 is CASSSGTGTQETQYF. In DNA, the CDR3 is TGTGCCAGCAGTTCCGGGACAGGCACACAAGAGACCCAGTACTTC.

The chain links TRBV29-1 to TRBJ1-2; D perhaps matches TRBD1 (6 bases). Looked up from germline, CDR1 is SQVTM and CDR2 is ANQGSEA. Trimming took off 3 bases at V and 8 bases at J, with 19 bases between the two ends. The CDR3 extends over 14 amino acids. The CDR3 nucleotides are TGCAGCGTTGACACCCCTCGGACCCAGGGGGGCTACACCTTC. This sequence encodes CSVDTPRTQGGYTF.

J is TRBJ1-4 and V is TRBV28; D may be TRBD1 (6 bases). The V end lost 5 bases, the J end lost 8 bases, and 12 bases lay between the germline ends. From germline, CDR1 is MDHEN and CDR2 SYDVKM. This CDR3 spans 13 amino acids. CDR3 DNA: TGTGCCAGCAGTATAAGGACAGTCGAAAAACTGTTTTTT. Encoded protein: CASSIRTVEKLFF.

The CDR3 loop is CALVVSRYNEQFF. CDR3 coding DNA: TGTGCCTTAGTAGTTTCGCGGTACAATGAGCAGTTCTTC. This chain uses TRBV30 with TRBJ2-1; unclear D gene. This CDR3 comprises 13 residues. Between the trimmed V and J ends, which lost 7 bases and 4 bases, there was a span of 14 bases. From germline, CDR1 is GTSNPN and CDR2 SVGIG (reference sequence).

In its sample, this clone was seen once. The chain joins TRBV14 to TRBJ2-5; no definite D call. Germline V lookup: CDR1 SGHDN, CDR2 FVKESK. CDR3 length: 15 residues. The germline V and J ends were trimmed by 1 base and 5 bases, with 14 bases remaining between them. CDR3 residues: CASSQGFKGLETQYF. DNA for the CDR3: TGTGCCAGCAGCCAAGGGTTTAAGGGTCTGGAGACCCAGTACTTC.

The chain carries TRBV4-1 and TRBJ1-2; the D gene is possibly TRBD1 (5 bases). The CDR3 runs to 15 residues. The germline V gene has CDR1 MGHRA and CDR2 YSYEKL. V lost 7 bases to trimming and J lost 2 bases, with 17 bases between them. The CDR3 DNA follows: TGCGCCAGCACCCTGGAGGGGCGAACCAACTATGGCTACACCTTC. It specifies CASTLEGRTNYGYTF.

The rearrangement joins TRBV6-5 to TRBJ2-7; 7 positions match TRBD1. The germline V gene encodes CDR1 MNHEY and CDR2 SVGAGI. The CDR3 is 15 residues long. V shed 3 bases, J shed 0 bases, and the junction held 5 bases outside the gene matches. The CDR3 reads CASSYRDSPSYEQYF. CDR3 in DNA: TGTGCCAGCAGTTATAGGGACAGCCCCTCCTACGAGCAGTACTTC.

The CDR3 DNA sequence: TGTGCCAGCAGCTTTATGCGGGGGGCCTACGAGCAGTACTTC. Amino acid sequence: CASSFMRGAYEQYF. The chain is built from TRBV5-4 and TRBJ2-7; 8 bases are a match to TRBD2. Germline V gene sequence: CDR1 SGHNT, CDR2 YYREEE (reference sequence). This CDR3 comprises 14 residues. After removal of 2 bases from V and 2 bases from J, the junction contained 3 bases not matched to a gene. The variable domain in full, completed from reference TRBV5-4 and TRBJ2-7, reads ETGVTQSPTHLIKTRGQQVTLRCSSQSGHNTVSWYQQALGQGPQFIFQYYREEENGRGNFPPRFSGLQFPNYSSELNVNALELDDSALYLCASSFMRGAYEQYFGPGTRLTVT.

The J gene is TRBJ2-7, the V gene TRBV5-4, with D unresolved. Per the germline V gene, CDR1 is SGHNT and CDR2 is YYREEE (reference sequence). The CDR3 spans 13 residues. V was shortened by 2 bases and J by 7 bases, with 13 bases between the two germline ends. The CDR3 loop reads CASSLDYSGEQYF. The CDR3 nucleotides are TGTGCCAGCAGCTTAGATTACTCCGGGGAGCAGTACTTC.

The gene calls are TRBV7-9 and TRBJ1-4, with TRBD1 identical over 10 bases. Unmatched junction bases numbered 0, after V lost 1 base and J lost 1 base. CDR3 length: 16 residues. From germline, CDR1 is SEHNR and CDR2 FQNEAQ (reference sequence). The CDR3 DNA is TGTGCCAGCAGCTTAGGGACAGGGGGAACTAATGAAAAACTGTTTTTT. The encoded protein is CASSLGTGGTNEKLFF.

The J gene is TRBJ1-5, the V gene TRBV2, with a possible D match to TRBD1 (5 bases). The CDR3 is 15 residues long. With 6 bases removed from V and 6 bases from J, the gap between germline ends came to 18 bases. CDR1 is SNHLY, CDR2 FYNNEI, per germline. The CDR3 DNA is TGTGCCAGCAGCTCCCGGGGCCCGGCCAGTCAGCCCCAGCATTTT. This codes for CASSSRGPASQPQHF. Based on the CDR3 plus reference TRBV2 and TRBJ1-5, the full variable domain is EPEVTQTPSHQVTQMGQEVILRCVPISNHLYFYWYRQILGQKVEFLVSFYNNEISEKSEIFDDQFSVERPDGSNFTLKIRSTKLEDSAMYFCASSSRGPASQPQHFGDGTRLSIL.

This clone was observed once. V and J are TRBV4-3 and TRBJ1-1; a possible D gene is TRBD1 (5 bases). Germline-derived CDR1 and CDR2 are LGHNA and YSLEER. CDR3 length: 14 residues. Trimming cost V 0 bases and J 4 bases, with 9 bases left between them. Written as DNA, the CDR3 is TGCGCCAGCAGCCAAGAAGGCGGGGGCACTGAAGCTTTCTTT. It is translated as CASSQEGGGTEAFF.

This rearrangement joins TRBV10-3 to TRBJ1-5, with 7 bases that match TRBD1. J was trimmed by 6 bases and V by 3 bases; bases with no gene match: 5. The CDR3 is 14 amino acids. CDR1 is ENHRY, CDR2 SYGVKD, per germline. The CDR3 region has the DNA TGTGCCATCAGTGACGGCAGGACAGGTCAGCCCCAGCATTTT. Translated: CAISDGRTGQPQHF.

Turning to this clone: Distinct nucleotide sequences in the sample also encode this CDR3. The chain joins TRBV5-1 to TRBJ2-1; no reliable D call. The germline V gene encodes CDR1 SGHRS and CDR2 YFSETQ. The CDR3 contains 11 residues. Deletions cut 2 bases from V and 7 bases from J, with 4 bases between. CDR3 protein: CASSLGNEQFF. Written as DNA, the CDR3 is TGCGCCAGCAGCTTAGGGAATGAGCAGTTCTTC.

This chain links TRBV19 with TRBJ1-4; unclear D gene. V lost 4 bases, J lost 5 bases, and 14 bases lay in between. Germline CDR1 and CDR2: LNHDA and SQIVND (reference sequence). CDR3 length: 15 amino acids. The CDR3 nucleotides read TGTGCCAGTAGTAGGAGCGGGATAATCAATGAAAAACTGTTTTTT. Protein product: CASSRSGIINEKLFF. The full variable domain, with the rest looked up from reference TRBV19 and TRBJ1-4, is DGGITQSPKYLFRKEGQNVTLSCEQNLNHDAMYWYRQDPGQGLRLIYYSQIVNDFQKGDIAEGYSVSREKKESFPLTVTSAQKNPTAFYLCASSRSGIINEKLFFGSGTQLSVL.

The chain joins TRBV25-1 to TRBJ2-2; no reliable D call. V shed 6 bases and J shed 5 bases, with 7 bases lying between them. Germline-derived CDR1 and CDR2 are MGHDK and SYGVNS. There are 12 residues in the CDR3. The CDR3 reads CASRFGTGELFF. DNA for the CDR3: TGTGCCAGCAGATTTGGGACCGGGGAGCTGTTTTTT.

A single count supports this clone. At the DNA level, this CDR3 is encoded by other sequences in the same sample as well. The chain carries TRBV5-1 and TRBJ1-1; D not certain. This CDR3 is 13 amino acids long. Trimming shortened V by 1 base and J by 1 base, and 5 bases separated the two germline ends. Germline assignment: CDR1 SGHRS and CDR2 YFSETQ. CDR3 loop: CASSLPQNTEAFF. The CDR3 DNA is TGCGCCAGCAGCTTGCCACAGAACACTGAAGCTTTCTTT.

For the CDR3, the DNA is TGTGCCAGCAGCTTATGGAAGGCGGGGGACCCGAACACCGGGGAGCTGTTTTTT. Protein sequence: CASSLWKAGDPNTGELFF. The chain uses TRBV11-2 and TRBJ2-2, with 7 bases identical to TRBD2. Trimming removed 2 bases from V and 0 bases from J; junction bases left unmatched: 9. The CDR3 is 18 residues long. Germline CDR1 SGHAT, CDR2 FQNNGV.

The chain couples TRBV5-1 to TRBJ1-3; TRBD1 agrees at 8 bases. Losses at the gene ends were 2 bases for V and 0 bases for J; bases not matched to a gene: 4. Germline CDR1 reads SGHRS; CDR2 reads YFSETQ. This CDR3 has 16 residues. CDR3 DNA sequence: TGCGCCAGCAGCTTATCGACAGGGGACTCTGGAAACACCATATATTTT. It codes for CASSLSTGDSGNTIYF.